This T cell receptor (beta chain) was recovered during a study of graft-versus-host responses after intestinal transplantation. As for the study in general: The study gave all recipients anti-thymocyte globulin induction, then tacrolimus and steroids for 2 to 3 years.

Note on this clone: Its antigen is as yet unknown.

Profiled with immunoSEQ multiplex PCR; TCRdb holds only in-frame clones, not every one. The sample holds some 90,000 clones, approximately 92% seen once. The CDR3 sequence is 13 residues long. Germline-derived CDR1 and CDR2 are MNHEY and SMNVEV (reference sequence). Trimming removed 6 bases from V and 7 bases from J, with 12 bases in between. Material: unstimulated CD8+ T cells sorted from spleen or lymph node cells, obtained before intestinal transplant. The clonotype comes from a human donor who received an intestinal transplant. This rearrangement joins TRBV27 to TRBJ1-4; perhaps TRBD1 as D (6 bases). CDR3 region: CASRPGAGEKLFF. In DNA, the CDR3 is TGTGCCAGCAGGCCAGGGGCAGGTGAAAAACTGTTTTTT. The variable domain in full, with the rest retrieved from reference TRBV27 and TRBJ1-4, is EAQVTQNPRYLITVTGKKLTVTCSQNMNHEYMSWYRQDPGLGLRQIYYSMNVEVTDKGDVPEGYKVSRKEKRNFPLILESPSPNQTSLYFCASRPGAGEKLFFGSGTQLSVL.